One and the same sample provided the 12 T cell receptor beta chains below, sequenced in a study of tumor-infiltrating lymphocytes in primary liver carcinoma. Germline DNA was extracted alongside blood RNA, which was obtained from unsorted whole blood. The researchers produced TCR beta cDNA from around 0.5 ug total RNA with a constant-region primer. A slightly modified ARM-PCR protocol with three nested multiplex PCR rounds produced these TCR beta libraries. A C-beta reverse primer and TRBV1-TRBV30 forward primers served in each of the first two PCR rounds, at approximately 10 cycles apiece. Each CDR3 protein is one row after TCRdb ran MiXCR on the multiplex PCR reads. The data show about 350,000 distinct CDR3 sequences, 65% seen once. Sequenced: peripheral blood. The receptors shown here come from a man aged 40-55 years with primary liver carcinoma and hepatitis B virus infection.

The chain employs TRBV6-6 and TRBJ1-2; D not resolved. The CDR3 has 15 residues. Trimming stripped 2 bases from V and 6 bases from J, with 16 bases between. Germline V lookup: CDR1 MNHNY, CDR2 SVGAGI (reference sequence). The CDR3 sequence is CASSYNPNGVDGYTF. The CDR3, as DNA: TGTGCCAGCAGTTACAATCCCAACGGGGTCGATGGCTACACCTTC.

Concerning this clonotype: This may arise from a read error, as a much more abundant clone is one base away. This chain uses TRBV4-2 with TRBJ2-2, with D perhaps matching TRBD2 (5 bases). The length of the CDR3 is 17 residues. Germline lookup yields CDR1 LGHNA and CDR2 YNFKEQ. The CDR3 is CPSSQDRRSANTGELFF. Written as DNA, the CDR3 is TGTCCCAGCAGCCAAGATCGGAGGTCTGCGAACACCGGGGAGCTGTTTTTT.

On this clonotype: The junction and the germline gene differ at one end; a read error may be behind it. The V gene is TRBV11-1, the J gene TRBJ2-3; D gene unclear. CDR1 is SGHAT, CDR2 FQDESV, per germline (reference sequence). The CDR3 is 15 residues long. The CDR3 is CSSSLLITSTDTQYF. In DNA, the CDR3 is TGTTCCAGCAGTTTACTTATCACTAGCACAGATACGCAGTATTTT.

Concerning this clonotype itself: A much larger clonotype is one base distant, so this may be a read error. The rearrangement uses TRBV28 and TRBJ2-7; 8 bases match TRBD1. This CDR3 spans 12 amino acids. The ends lost 5 bases at V and 5 bases at J; junction bases unmatched: 2. Germline CDR1 is MDHEN and CDR2 is SYDVKM. CDR3 DNA: TGTGCCAGCAGTGGGGACAGGCACGAGCAGTACTTC. It yields the protein CASSGDRHEQYF.

As concerns this clonotype: This may come from a read error, since a much larger clone is one base off. The V gene is TRBV6-1, the J gene TRBJ1-6; D unclear. The length of the CDR3 is 15 residues. Per the germline V gene, CDR1 is MNHNS and CDR2 is SASEGT. The CDR3 here is CVSSDMGARNSPLHF. CDR3 DNA: TGTGTCAGCAGTGACATGGGAGCGAGAAATTCACCCCTCCACTTT.

The chain uses TRBV5-1 and TRBJ2-7; the D is unclear. The CDR3 has 14 amino acids. The V gene's germline CDR1 is SGHRS and CDR2 YFSETQ. V lost 9 bases and J lost 0, with 16 bases in between. The CDR3 region has the DNA TGCGCCACCACCCCCCAGCCGAGCTCCTACGAGCAGTACTTC. This sequence encodes CATTPQPSSYEQYF.

Of note for this clonotype: Being one base from a much bigger clone, this may be a read error. The V gene is TRBV12-3 or TRBV12-4, the J gene TRBJ1-1; 7 positions agree with TRBD1. The CDR3 sequence is 14 residues long. The CDR3 region is CASSLTGTDTEVFF. The CDR3 region has the DNA TGTGCCAGCAGTTTAACAGGGACAGACACTGAAGTTTTCTTT.

The chain is built from TRBV29-1 and TRBJ2-7, with 12 bases that match TRBD2. This CDR3 region has 14 residues. Trimming removed 4 bases from V and 4 bases from J; junction bases left unmatched: 5. Germline V gene lookup returns CDR1 SQVTM and CDR2 ANQGSEA. The CDR3 loop is CSVGLAGVLYEQYF. The CDR3, as DNA: TGCAGCGTTGGACTAGCGGGAGTTTTATACGAGCAGTACTTC.

This clonotype showed up just a few times. Likely a read error: the CDR3 ends without its conserved phenylalanine or tryptophan. This rearrangement joins TRBV6-5 to TRBJ2-1, with D tentatively TRBD2 (5 bases). V gave up 6 bases and J gave up 2 bases, with 14 bases separating them. Germline CDR1 reads MNHEY; CDR2 reads SVGAGI. CDR3 length: 15 amino acids. The CDR3 DNA reads as TGTGCCAGCAGCAACGGGCTAGCCCCCTACAATGAGCAGTTCTCC. Protein sequence: CASSNGLAPYNEQFS.

The chain links TRBV7-2 to TRBJ1-5; TRBD1 matches at 7 bases. Germline V gene lookup returns CDR1 SGHTA and CDR2 FQGNSA. The CDR3 contains 15 residues. Germline trimming cut 5 bases from V and 8 bases from J; bases unmatched to any gene: 12. As DNA, the CDR3 is TGTGCCAGCAGCCTCCAGACAGGGAGGATAGAGCCCCAGCATTTT. Translating it yields CASSLQTGRIEPQHF. Looking up the rest from reference TRBV7-2 and TRBJ1-5 gives the full variable domain: GAGVSQSPSNKVTEKGKDVELRCDPISGHTALYWYRQSLGQGLEFLIYFQGNSAPDKSGLPSDRFSAERTGGSVSTLTIQRTQQEDSAVYLCASSLQTGRIEPQHFGDGTRLSIL.

Details on this clonotype: Since a much larger clone is just one base distant, this may be a read error. The V call is TRBV12-3 or TRBV12-4, the J call TRBJ2-3, with a possible D match to TRBD1 (6 bases). The CDR3 has 16 residues. V gave up 5 bases and J gave up 4 bases, with 19 bases separating them. CDR3 DNA sequence: TGTGCCAGCAGTCTCCCTAGACTGGGGGCGGCAGATACGCAGTATTTT. This gives the protein CASSLPRLGAADTQYF.

This chain links TRBV12-3 or TRBV12-4 with TRBJ1-1; D call uncertain. The V end lost 6 bases, the J end lost 7 bases, and 15 bases lay between the germline ends. The CDR3 consists of 13 residues. This chain's CDR3 is CASRSTTGSEAFF. CDR3 in DNA: TGTGCCAGCAGGTCTACAACGGGGAGTGAAGCTTTCTTT.